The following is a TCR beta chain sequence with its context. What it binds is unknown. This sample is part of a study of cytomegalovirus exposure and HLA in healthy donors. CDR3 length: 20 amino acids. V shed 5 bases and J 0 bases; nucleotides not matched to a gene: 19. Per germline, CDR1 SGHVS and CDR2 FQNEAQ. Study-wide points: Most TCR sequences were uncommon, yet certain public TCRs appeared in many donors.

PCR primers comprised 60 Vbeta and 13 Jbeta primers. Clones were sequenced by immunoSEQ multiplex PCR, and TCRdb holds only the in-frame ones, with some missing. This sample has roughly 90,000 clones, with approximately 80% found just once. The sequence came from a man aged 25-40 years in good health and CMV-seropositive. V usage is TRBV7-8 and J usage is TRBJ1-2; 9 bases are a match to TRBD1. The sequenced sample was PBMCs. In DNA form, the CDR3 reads TGTGCCAGCAGCCGACGCCCGAGCGGGACAGGGCCCTCTTCTAACTATGGCTACACCTTC. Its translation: CASSRRPSGTGPSSNYGYTF.